Following are 13 T cell receptor beta chains from one sample sequenced in a study of shared clonotypes between healthy human individuals. Produced via immunoSEQ multiplex PCR; TCRdb's table is partial and in-frame only. The table has about 530,000 clones, around 79% seen once. Specimen: PBMCs. These receptors were obtained from a woman aged 40 to 50 in good health. Some clones in this sample may be carry-over from other donors' samples.

V is TRBV7-3 and J is TRBJ1-4; 9 bases are a match to TRBD1. The germline gives CDR1 SGHTA, CDR2 FQGTGA. This CDR3 spans 17 amino acids. The J segment lost 2 bases and the V segment lost 6 bases, leaving 10 bases of the junction unmatched. As DNA, the CDR3 is TGTGCCAGCAGAGCACGGGACAGGGTCCCTACTAATGAAAAACTGTTTTTT. Protein product: CASRARDRVPTNEKLFF.

V and J are TRBV5-4 and TRBJ2-3; TRBD2 matches at 8 bases. V dropped 4 bases and J dropped 4; count of bases not matched to a gene: 11. Germline CDR1 and CDR2: SGHNT and YYREEE (reference sequence). The CDR3 has 16 amino acids. CDR3 DNA sequence: TGTGCCAGCAGCACCTTAGCGGGAACGGGGTCAGATACGCAGTATTTT. Protein sequence: CASSTLAGTGSDTQYF.

The chain combines TRBV28 with TRBJ2-3, with 9 bases identical to TRBD2. Germline assignment: CDR1 MDHEN and CDR2 SYDVKM. V gave up 5 bases and J gave up 0 bases; unmatched junction bases: 3. The CDR3 runs 15 residues. The CDR3 sequence: CASSRTSDSTDTQYF. The CDR3 DNA follows: TGTGCCAGCAGTCGGACTAGCGACAGCACAGATACGCAGTATTTT. The full variable domain, in which reference TRBV28 and TRBJ2-3 provide the parts outside the CDR3, is DVKVTQSSRYLVKRTGEKVFLECVQDMDHENMFWYRQDPGLGLRLIYFSYDVKMKEKGDIPEGYSVSREKKERFSLILESASTNQTSMYLCASSRTSDSTDTQYFGPGTRLTVL.

In regard to this clone: A read error is the likely source, as a far larger clone sits one nucleotide away. V usage is TRBV27 and J usage is TRBJ2-7; 7 bases agree with TRBD1. The V and J ends lost 5 bases and 0 bases, in that order; junction bases with no gene match: 7. Germline CDR1 and CDR2: MNHEY and SMNVEV (reference sequence). The CDR3 spans 15 residues. CDR3 DNA: TGTGCCAGCAGTCCCGGGACAGCCTCCTCCTACGAGCAGTACTTC. It encodes CASSPGTASSYEQYF.

For this clone: With a far larger clone one base away, a read error is the likely cause. The CDR3 end shows no conserved phenylalanine or tryptophan, and so a read error is likely. This chain uses TRBV28 with TRBJ2-4; perhaps TRBD2 as D (5 bases). The germline V and J ends were trimmed by 6 bases and 6 bases, with 12 bases remaining between them. The V gene's germline CDR1 is MDHEN and CDR2 SYDVKM. This CDR3 region has 13 residues. This chain's CDR3 is CASRLGILNIQYL. In nucleotides, the CDR3 is TGTGCCAGCAGACTAGGGATCCTAAACATTCAGTACTTA.

The V call is TRBV5-4, the J call TRBJ2-3; 10 bases fit TRBD2. The CDR3 covers 16 residues. Germline CDR1 reads SGHNT; CDR2 reads YYREEE (reference sequence). Germline trimming cut 5 bases from V and 2 bases from J; bases unmatched to any gene: 8. CDR3 protein: CASSYKAGGPTDTQYF. CDR3 nucleotide sequence: TGTGCCAGCAGTTATAAAGCGGGAGGGCCCACAGATACGCAGTATTTT.

The gene calls are TRBV5-6 and TRBJ2-2; possible D gene TRBD2, 6 bases. The CDR3 contains 17 residues. Germline-derived CDR1 and CDR2 are SGHDT and YYEEEE. V was clipped by 3 bases and J by 3 bases, with 18 bases between them. This CDR3 is CASSSNLLARHTGELFF. CDR3 sequence (DNA): TGTGCCAGCAGCTCAAACCTTCTAGCGCGCCACACCGGGGAGCTGTTTTTT. Combining the CDR3 with reference TRBV5-6 and TRBJ2-2 gives the whole variable domain DAGVTQSPTHLIKTRGQQVTLRCSPKSGHDTVSWYQQALGQGPQFIFQYYEEEERQRGNFPDRFSGHQFPNYSSELNVNALLLGDSALYLCASSSNLLARHTGELFFGEGSRLTVL.

This rearrangement joins TRBV7-9 to TRBJ2-3; 8 bases align to TRBD2. Trimming cost V 7 bases and J 5 bases; bases outside gene matches: 8. Germline loops: CDR1 SEHNR, CDR2 FQNEAQ (reference sequence). The length of the CDR3 is 14 residues. The CDR3, as DNA: TGTGCCAGCACCACCGGACTAGCTGTAGATACGCAGTATTTT. As protein: CASTTGLAVDTQYF. The complete variable domain, with remaining parts taken from reference TRBV7-9 and TRBJ2-3, reads DTGVSQNPRHKITKRGQNVTFRCDPISEHNRLYWYRQTLGQGPEFLTYFQNEAQLEKSRLLSDRFSAERPKGSFSTLEIQRTEQGDSAMYLCASTTGLAVDTQYFGPGTRLTVL.

This chain uses TRBV28 with TRBJ2-7; 10 bases match TRBD1. CDR1 and CDR2 (germline): MDHEN, SYDVKM. V trimming: 6 bases; J trimming: 4 bases; junction bases outside the gene matches: 12. The CDR3 is 16 residues long. This CDR3 is CASSYLTGTGVYEQYF. DNA for the CDR3: TGTGCCAGCAGCTACCTGACCGGGACAGGGGTATACGAGCAGTACTTC.

The V call is TRBV7-7, the J call TRBJ1-4; D is undetermined. The CDR3 covers 15 residues. Germline CDR1 reads SSHAT; CDR2 reads FNYEAQ (reference sequence). Deletions cut 0 bases from V and 4 bases from J, with 9 bases between. The CDR3 coding sequence is TGTGCCAGCAGCTTAGCCGGAGGGTATAATGAAAAACTGTTTTTT. Translation: CASSLAGGYNEKLFF.

The CDR3 here is CASSLFSVEGVDYGYTF. CDR3 DNA sequence: TGTGCCAGCAGTTTATTCTCCGTGGAGGGAGTGGACTATGGCTACACCTTC. J is TRBJ1-2 and V is TRBV27; D unclear. CDR1 and CDR2 from the germline V gene are MNHEY and SMNVEV (reference sequence). V lost 1 base and J lost 3, with 18 bases in between. This CDR3 has 17 residues.

Worth noting for this clone: This specimen includes other DNA sequences encoding the same CDR3. J is TRBJ2-3 and V is TRBV5-1, with a possible D match to TRBD1 (6 bases). Germline V gene sequence: CDR1 SGHRS, CDR2 YFSETQ. This CDR3 region has 14 residues. V lost 0 bases and J 2 bases, leaving 7 bases between the germline ends. CDR3 DNA: TGCGCCAGCAGCTTGGGGACAGCCACAGATACGCAGTATTTT. This translates into CASSLGTATDTQYF. Full variable domain (outside the CDR3, taken from reference TRBV5-1 and TRBJ2-3): KAGVTQTPRYLIKTRGQQVTLSCSPISGHRSVSWYQQTPGQGLQFLFEYFSETQRNKGNFPGRFSGRQFSNSRSEMNVSTLELGDSALYLCASSLGTATDTQYFGPGTRLTVL.

The J gene is TRBJ2-7, the V gene TRBV2, with unresolved D. V was shortened by 4 bases and J by 5 bases, with 9 bases between the two germline ends. The V gene's germline CDR1 is SNHLY and CDR2 FYNNEI. The CDR3 is 12 amino acids. The CDR3 spells CASSGRPDEQYF. The CDR3 DNA follows: TGTGCCAGCAGTGGGCGACCAGACGAGCAGTACTTC. The full variable domain, rest sourced from reference TRBV2 and TRBJ2-7, is EPEVTQTPSHQVTQMGQEVILRCVPISNHLYFYWYRQILGQKVEFLVSFYNNEISEKSEIFDDQFSVERPDGSNFTLKIRSTKLEDSAMYFCASSGRPDEQYFGPGTRLTVT.